The sequence of this T cell receptor beta chain was determined in a study of blood T cell repertoires in COVID-19. Some clones are missing from TCRdb's copy, which holds only in-frame ones; the method was immunoSEQ multiplex PCR. The sample has 270,000 or so clones, roughly nine tenths seen once; the top ten hold around 9%. CDR1 LGHDT and CDR2 YNNKEL come from the germline V gene (reference sequence). The CDR3 has 15 residues. The V segment lost 4 bases and the J segment 1 base; nucleotides outside the gene matches: 5. V and J are TRBV3-1 (or the pseudogene TRBV3-2) and TRBJ1-1; 8 nucleotides agree with TRBD1. This TCR derives from a middle-aged man with active or convalescent COVID-19. Sample: peripheral blood. The CDR3 reads CASSPDRGQNTEAFF. In DNA form, the CDR3 reads TGTGCCAGCAGCCCTGACAGGGGACAGAACACTGAAGCTTTCTTT.